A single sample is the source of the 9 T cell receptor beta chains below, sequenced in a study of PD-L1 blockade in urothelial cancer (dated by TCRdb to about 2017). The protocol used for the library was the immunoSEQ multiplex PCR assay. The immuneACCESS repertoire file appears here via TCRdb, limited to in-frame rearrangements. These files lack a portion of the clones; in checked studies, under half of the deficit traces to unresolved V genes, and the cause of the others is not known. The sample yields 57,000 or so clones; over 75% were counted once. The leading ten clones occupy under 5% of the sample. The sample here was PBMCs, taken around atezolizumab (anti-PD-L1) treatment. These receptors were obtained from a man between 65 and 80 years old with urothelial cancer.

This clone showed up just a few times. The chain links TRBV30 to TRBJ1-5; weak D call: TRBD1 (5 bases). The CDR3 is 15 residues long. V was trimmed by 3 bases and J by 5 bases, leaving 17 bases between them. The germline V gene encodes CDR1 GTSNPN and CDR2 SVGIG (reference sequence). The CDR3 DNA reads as TGTGCCTGGAGGCCCCCGGGGGGACGGGATCAGCCCCAGCATTTT. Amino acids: CAWRPPGGRDQPQHF.

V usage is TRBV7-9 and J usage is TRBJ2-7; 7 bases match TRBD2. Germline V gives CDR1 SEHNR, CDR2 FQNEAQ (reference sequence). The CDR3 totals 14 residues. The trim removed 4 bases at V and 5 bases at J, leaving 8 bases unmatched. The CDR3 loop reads CASSYGLDPDEQYF. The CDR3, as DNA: TGTGCCAGCAGCTATGGACTAGATCCTGACGAGCAGTACTTC.

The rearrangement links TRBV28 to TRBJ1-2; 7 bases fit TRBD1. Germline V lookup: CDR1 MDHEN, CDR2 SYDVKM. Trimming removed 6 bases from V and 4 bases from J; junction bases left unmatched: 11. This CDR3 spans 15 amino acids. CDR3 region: CASRGLRGQGYGYTF. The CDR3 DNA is TGTGCCAGCAGGGGATTAAGGGGGCAAGGCTATGGCTACACCTTC.

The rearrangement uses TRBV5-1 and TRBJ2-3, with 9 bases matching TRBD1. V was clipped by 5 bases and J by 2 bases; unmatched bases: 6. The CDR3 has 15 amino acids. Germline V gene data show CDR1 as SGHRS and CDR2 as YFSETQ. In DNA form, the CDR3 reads TGCGCCAGCAGTCGTACAGGGGGCTACACAGATACGCAGTATTTT. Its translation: CASSRTGGYTDTQYF. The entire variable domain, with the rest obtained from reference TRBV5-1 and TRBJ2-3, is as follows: KAGVTQTPRYLIKTRGQQVTLSCSPISGHRSVSWYQQTPGQGLQFLFEYFSETQRNKGNFPGRFSGRQFSNSRSEMNVSTLELGDSALYLCASSRTGGYTDTQYFGPGTRLTVL.

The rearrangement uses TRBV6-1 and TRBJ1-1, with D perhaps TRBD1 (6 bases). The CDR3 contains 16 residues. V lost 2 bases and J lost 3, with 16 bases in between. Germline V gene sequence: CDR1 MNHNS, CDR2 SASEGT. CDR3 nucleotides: TGTGCCAGCAGTGAACGGTGGGCGAACAGGGACACTGAAGCTTTCTTT. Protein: CASSERWANRDTEAFF.

CDR3 loop: CASSVGAPGAGELFF. For the CDR3, the DNA is TGCGCCAGCAGCGTAGGGGCCCCGGGGGCCGGGGAGCTGTTTTTT. The V call is TRBV10-2, the J call TRBJ2-2, with a weak D call TRBD2 (6 bases). Deletions cut 6 bases from V and 6 bases from J, with 17 bases between. Looked up from germline, CDR1 is WSHSY and CDR2 is SAAADI. This CDR3 has 15 amino acids.

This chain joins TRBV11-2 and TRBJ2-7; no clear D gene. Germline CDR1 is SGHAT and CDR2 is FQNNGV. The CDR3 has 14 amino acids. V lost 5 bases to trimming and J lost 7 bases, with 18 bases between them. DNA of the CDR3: TGTGCCAGCAGCGAGACCGAGACGAGCGTTGAGCAGTACTTC. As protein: CASSETETSVEQYF.

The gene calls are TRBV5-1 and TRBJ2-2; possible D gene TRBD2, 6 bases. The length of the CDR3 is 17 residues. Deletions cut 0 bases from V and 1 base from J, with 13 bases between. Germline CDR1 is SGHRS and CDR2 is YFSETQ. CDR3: CASSLAGSGRNTGELFF. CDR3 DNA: TGCGCCAGCAGCTTGGCCGGGAGCGGACGGAACACCGGGGAGCTGTTTTTT.

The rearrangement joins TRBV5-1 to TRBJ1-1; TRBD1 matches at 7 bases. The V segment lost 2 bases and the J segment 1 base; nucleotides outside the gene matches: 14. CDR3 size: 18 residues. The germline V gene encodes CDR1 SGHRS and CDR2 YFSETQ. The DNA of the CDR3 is TGCGCCAGCAGCTTCGACAGGGCAGTCGTTTCCAGGAACACTGAAGCTTTCTTT. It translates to CASSFDRAVVSRNTEAFF.